This TCR beta chain is drawn from a study of OX40 agonist ivuxolimab in advanced cancers. The assay was immunoSEQ multiplex PCR, and TCRdb's table has in-frame clones only and misses some. The repertoire includes 40,000 to 60,000 clones, about 80% of them detected once, and about 3% sits in the top ten. The source is an adult with an advanced solid tumor such as melanoma, head and neck, liver or kidney cancer. The source material was CD4+ or CD8+ T cells sorted from blood, sampled in a trial of the OX40 agonist ivuxolimab.

The CDR3 loop is CASSVADRGGTDTQYF. CDR3 nucleotides: TGTGCCAGCAGCGTAGCTGACAGGGGGGGGACAGATACGCAGTATTTT. The chain carries TRBV9 and TRBJ2-3; 9 nucleotides agree with TRBD1. CDR1 and CDR2 (germline): SGDLS, YYNGEE. Trimming at V came to 0 bases and at J to 3 bases, leaving 5 bases not matched to a gene. This CDR3 spans 16 amino acids.